The entry below describes one T cell receptor beta chain. Profiling relied on immunoSEQ multiplex PCR, and the TCRdb table lists in-frame clones only, not all of them. The sample contains roughly 500,000 clones, 80% to 90% of which appear only once. The data were obtained in a study of blood T cell repertoires in COVID-19. At the level of the study: Whether acute or convalescent, the COVID-19 samples came from the United States, Italy and Spain. In each case, the material was cDNA or gDNA derived from T cells, B-cell-depleted T cells, or PBMCs.

The CDR3 length is 13 residues. CDR1 is GTSNPN, CDR2 SVGIG, per germline (reference sequence). The V end lost 4 bases, the J end lost 3 bases, and 12 bases lay between the germline ends. The sequence was obtained from a human donor in a cohort sampled during active COVID-19. Sequencing was performed on peripheral blood. The chain combines TRBV30 with TRBJ1-2; D gene ambiguous. CDR3 sequence: CAWTPSMYYGYTF. CDR3 bases: TGTGCCTGGACCCCATCCATGTACTATGGCTACACCTTC.